A single sample is the source of the 27 T cell receptor beta chains below, sequenced in a study of shared T cell receptors in the human thymus. Sequenced by immunoSEQ multiplex PCR; TCRdb stores in-frame clones only, minus some. The sample holds hundreds of thousands of clones, roughly 90% seen once. These data were likewise used in another study, on human thymus T cells.

The material sequenced was thymocytes. These receptors all stem from a boy under two years old with a congenital heart defect.

V and J are TRBV4-2 and TRBJ2-2; 12 bases match TRBD2. CDR3 size: 18 residues. Germline trimming cut 0 bases from V and 3 bases from J; bases unmatched to any gene: 5. Germline CDR1 is LGHNA and CDR2 is YNFKEQ. The CDR3 DNA follows: TGTGCCAGCAGCCAAGAGACTAGCGGGAGATTTCACACCGGGGAGCTGTTTTTT. It codes for CASSQETSGRFHTGELFF.

This rearrangement joins TRBV29-1 to TRBJ2-7; a weak D match, TRBD1 (6 bases). The CDR3 consists of 15 residues. Germline CDR1 SQVTM, CDR2 ANQGSEA. V lost 0 bases and J lost 3, with 15 bases in between. In nucleotides, the CDR3 is TGCAGCGTTGAAGAGACGGGGAAGGACAGCTACGAGCAGTACTTC. Translation: CSVEETGKDSYEQYF.

This rearrangement joins TRBV5-1 to TRBJ1-4, with a possible D match to TRBD1 (6 bases). The V gene's germline CDR1 is SGHRS and CDR2 YFSETQ. The CDR3 has 15 amino acids. The V end lost 4 bases, the J end lost 9 bases, and 19 bases lay between the germline ends. CDR3 amino acids: CASSIEGQSNQKLFF. In nucleotides, the CDR3 is TGCGCCAGCAGCATCGAAGGACAGTCAAATCAAAAACTGTTTTTT.

The chain has TRBV6-4 and TRBJ2-1; TRBD2 matches 8 bases. Germline lookup yields CDR1 MRHNA and CDR2 SNTAGT. Losses at the gene ends were 8 bases for V and 3 bases for J; bases not matched to a gene: 6. This CDR3 has 14 residues. The CDR3 nucleotides read TGTGCCAGCCGGCGGGGGGCGGTCTACAATGAGCAGTTCTTC. Encoded protein: CASRRGAVYNEQFF.

V and J are TRBV30 and TRBJ2-7; the match to TRBD1 covers 7 bases. CDR3 length equals 19 residues. CDR1 GTSNPN and CDR2 SVGIG come from the germline V gene (reference sequence). The V segment lost 0 bases and the J segment 5 bases; nucleotides outside the gene matches: 22. CDR3 loop: CAWSVSNAIPLTGFHEQYF. The DNA for the CDR3 is TGTGCCTGGAGTGTATCAAACGCTATCCCCTTGACAGGGTTCCACGAGCAGTACTTC. Variable domain in full (rest from reference TRBV30 and TRBJ2-7): SQTIHQWPATLVQPVGSPLSLECTVEGTSNPNLYWYRQAAGRGLQLLFYSVGIGQISSEVPQNLSASRPQDRQFILSSKKLLLSDSGFYLCAWSVSNAIPLTGFHEQYFGPGTRLTVT.

The V call is TRBV4-2, the J call TRBJ1-5; D ambiguous. Germline CDR1 and CDR2: LGHNA and YNFKEQ. This CDR3 is 15 amino acids long. V was pared by 2 bases and J by 0 bases, with 8 bases between. CDR3 residues: CASSQRQVSNQPQHF. The CDR3 DNA reads as TGTGCCAGCAGCCAACGCCAGGTTAGCAATCAGCCCCAGCATTTT.

The genes are TRBV28 and TRBJ2-1; 12 bases map to TRBD2. CDR1 and CDR2 from the germline V gene are MDHEN and SYDVKM. There are 19 residues in the CDR3. Losses at the gene ends were 3 bases for V and 1 base for J; bases not matched to a gene: 10. The CDR3 nucleotides read TGTGCCAGCAGTTTCCCGACTAGCGGGAGTAGGAGGTCCTACAATGAGCAGTTCTTC. Its translation: CASSFPTSGSRRSYNEQFF.

The chain joins TRBV5-1 to TRBJ1-2; possible D gene TRBD1, 6 bases. In germline, CDR1 is SGHRS, CDR2 YFSETQ. V gave up 3 bases and J gave up 4 bases, with 13 bases separating them. The CDR3 totals 14 residues. The CDR3 DNA follows: TGCGCCAGCAGCTCGTCAGGGGATGCCTATGGCTACACCTTC. This encodes CASSSSGDAYGYTF.

The gene calls are TRBV7-8 and TRBJ2-1, with D possibly being TRBD2 (5 bases). Germline lookup yields CDR1 SGHVS and CDR2 FQNEAQ. Trimming stripped 0 bases from V and 4 bases from J, with 7 bases between. This CDR3 is built from 14 residues. In DNA, the CDR3 is TGTGCCAGCAGCTTAGCACTAGATTACAATGAGCAGTTCTTC. Its translation: CASSLALDYNEQFF.

The chain couples TRBV7-2 to TRBJ2-7, with TRBD2 matching 11 bases. The CDR3 sequence is 19 residues long. Per the germline V gene, CDR1 is SGHTA and CDR2 is FQGNSA. Germline trimming cut 5 bases from V and 1 base from J; bases unmatched to any gene: 16. The CDR3 DNA is TGTGCCAGCAGCCCAACACAAAACCCGGGACTAGCGGCTTCCTACGAGCAGTACTTC. As protein: CASSPTQNPGLAASYEQYF.

This rearrangement joins TRBV11-3 to TRBJ2-3; 7 bases map to TRBD2. V was clipped by 1 base and J by 3 bases; unmatched bases: 4. In germline, CDR1 is SGHNT, CDR2 YENEEA. This CDR3 has 15 residues. In DNA form, the CDR3 reads TGTGCCAGCAGCTTAGGGGTAGCGGGTACAGATACGCAGTATTTT. The encoded protein is CASSLGVAGTDTQYF.

This rearrangement joins TRBV13 to TRBJ1-3; D not certain. Trimming took 3 bases from V and 3 from J, leaving 6 bases between them. The CDR3 loop spans 13 amino acids. CDR1 is PRHDT, CDR2 FYEKMQ, per germline (reference sequence). The CDR3 is CASSFNSGNTIYF. The CDR3 nucleotides are TGTGCCAGCAGCTTTAACAGTGGAAACACCATATATTTT.

The chain is built from TRBV28 and TRBJ2-1, with D tentatively TRBD1 (6 bases). CDR1 is MDHEN and CDR2 is SYDVKM in the germline V gene. V was pared by 10 bases and J by 10 bases, with 23 bases between. The CDR3 totals 14 residues. The DNA of the CDR3 is TGTGCCACCAACAAACAGGGCCGCGGGTGGGAGCAGTTCTTC. Encoded protein: CATNKQGRGWEQFF.

The table lists this clone with a count of one. V and J are TRBV7-2 and TRBJ2-7, with TRBD1 matching 8 bases. Germline V CDR1 and CDR2: SGHTA, FQGNSA. After removal of 0 bases from V and 2 bases from J, the junction contained 18 bases not matched to a gene. This CDR3 comprises 20 residues. The DNA of the CDR3 is TGTGCCAGCAGCTTAGCCTGGGCAGGGGGCCTTCGCCACCTCGCCTACGAGCAGTACTTC. Protein: CASSLAWAGGLRHLAYEQYF.

V gene TRBV5-6 combines with J gene TRBJ2-5; TRBD2 might be the D (5 bases). The CDR3 spans 16 residues. V lost 0 bases to trimming and J lost 8 bases, with 20 bases between them. Germline V lookup: CDR1 SGHDT, CDR2 YYEEEE. The CDR3 bases are TGTGCCAGCAGCTTGGAGGAGGCCGGGAAGAAGTGCACCCAGTACTTC. Encoded protein: CASSLEEAGKKCTQYF. Full variable domain (remainder filled in from reference TRBV5-6 and TRBJ2-5): DAGVTQSPTHLIKTRGQQVTLRCSPKSGHDTVSWYQQALGQGPQFIFQYYEEEERQRGNFPDRFSGHQFPNYSSELNVNALLLGDSALYLCASSLEEAGKKCTQYFGPGTRLLVL.

The chain is built from TRBV6-8 and TRBJ2-7, with 9 bases aligning to TRBD2. Germline loops: CDR1 MNHGY, CDR2 SAAAGT. The CDR3 consists of 17 residues. J gave up 1 base and V 2 bases, and 9 bases lay outside the gene matches. The chain's CDR3 is CASSYHPGGRASYEQYF. In DNA, the CDR3 is TGTGCCAGCAGTTACCATCCTGGCGGGAGGGCTTCCTACGAGCAGTACTTC.

This chain uses TRBV6-4 with TRBJ2-3, with 7 bases matching TRBD2. This CDR3 region has 15 residues. The V gene end was trimmed by 2 bases and the J gene end by 0 bases; junction bases not matched to a gene: 2. Germline-derived CDR1 and CDR2 are MRHNA and SNTAGT. CDR3 in DNA: TGTGCCAGCAGTGACGATAGCGGGAGCACAGATACGCAGTATTTT. This codes for CASSDDSGSTDTQYF.

The V gene is TRBV10-3, the J gene TRBJ2-7; the match to TRBD2 covers 13 bases. The V gene's germline CDR1 is ENHRY and CDR2 SYGVKD. The CDR3 consists of 16 residues. The junction had 9 bases not matched to a gene; V was cut back by 6 bases and J by 4 bases. The CDR3 region has the DNA TGTGCCATCAGCGATCGCCCGGGACTAGCGGGATACGAGCAGTACTTC. This translates into CAISDRPGLAGYEQYF.

This clone appeared once. The V and J genes are TRBV21-1 and TRBJ1-5; TRBD1 is the table's D call, not checked against the DNA. TRBV21-1 is given as a pseudogene. This CDR3 region has 18 residues. Written as DNA, the CDR3 is TGTGCCAGCAGCCCCCGACGGACAGGGGGCCTCAGCAATCAGCCCCAGCATTTT. Amino acids: CASSPRRTGGLSNQPQHF.

This rearrangement joins TRBV29-1 to TRBJ1-5; D unresolved. The length of the CDR3 is 10 residues. V was shortened by 8 bases and J by 7 bases, with 9 bases between the two germline ends. Germline lookup yields CDR1 SQVTM and CDR2 ANQGSEA. The CDR3 DNA follows: TGCAGCCCCCCTCAGCAGCCCCAGCATTTT. Its translation: CSPPQQPQHF.

J is TRBJ2-7 and V is TRBV27; TRBD1 matches 9 bases. Germline assignment: CDR1 MNHEY and CDR2 SMNVEV (reference sequence). With V trimmed by 7 bases and J by 2 bases, 6 bases remained unmatched. This CDR3 has 14 residues. The chain's CDR3 is CASTSTGGPYEQYF. The CDR3 DNA follows: TGTGCCAGCACCTCGACAGGGGGGCCCTACGAGCAGTACTTC.

The chain recombines TRBV27 with TRBJ2-3, with TRBD1 as a possible D gene (5 bases). Per the germline V gene, CDR1 is MNHEY and CDR2 is SMNVEV (reference sequence). The CDR3 is 15 residues long. The V end was cut by 2 bases, the J end by 6 bases, with 15 bases between. The CDR3: CASSLEAGWSDTQYF. CDR3 sequence (DNA): TGTGCCAGCAGTTTAGAGGCAGGGTGGTCGGATACGCAGTATTTT.

This clone occurred a few times. The rearrangement joins TRBV7-9 to TRBJ2-1, with 8 bases that match TRBD1. V gave up 4 bases and J gave up 2 bases; unmatched junction bases: 7. The CDR3 covers 16 residues. From germline, CDR1 is SEHNR and CDR2 FQNEAQ (reference sequence). CDR3 sequence reads: CASSCADRGAYNEQFF. Written as DNA, the CDR3 is TGTGCCAGCAGCTGCGCCGACAGGGGTGCCTACAATGAGCAGTTCTTC. Using reference TRBV7-9 and TRBJ2-1 for the parts outside the CDR3, the full variable domain is DTGVSQNPRHKITKRGQNVTFRCDPISEHNRLYWYRQTLGQGPEFLTYFQNEAQLEKSRLLSDRFSAERPKGSFSTLEIQRTEQGDSAMYLCASSCADRGAYNEQFFGPGTRLTVL.

This sequence joins TRBV11-2 and TRBJ2-7; TRBD1 agrees at 10 bases. The V and J ends lost 4 bases and 0 bases, in that order; junction bases with no gene match: 3. CDR3 length: 15 residues. The V gene's germline CDR1 is SGHAT and CDR2 FQNNGV. CDR3 amino acids: CASSSWTGGSYEQYF. CDR3 nucleotide sequence: TGTGCCAGCAGCTCATGGACAGGGGGCTCCTACGAGCAGTACTTC. The whole variable domain, remainder taken from reference TRBV11-2 and TRBJ2-7, is EAGVAQSPRYKIIEKRQSVAFWCNPISGHATLYWYQQILGQGPKLLIQFQNNGVVDDSQLPKDRFSAERLKGVDSTLKIQPAKLEDSAVYLCASSSWTGGSYEQYFGPGTRLTVT.

The chain couples TRBV11-3 to TRBJ2-1; 10 nucleotides match TRBD2. V trimming: 3 bases; J trimming: 0 bases; junction bases outside the gene matches: 14. CDR1 is SGHNT, CDR2 YENEEA, per germline. The CDR3 is 20 residues long. In DNA form, the CDR3 reads TGTGCCAGCAGCTTCTCCCCCGGGACTAGCGCGACCAGCTCCTACAATGAGCAGTTCTTC. Protein sequence: CASSFSPGTSATSSYNEQFF.

CDR3 DNA: TGTGCCAGCAGCTCCGCTGTGGGCCCAACCTACGAGCAGTACTTC. Amino acids: CASSSAVGPTYEQYF. The genes are TRBV7-2 and TRBJ2-7; no reliable D call. Per germline, CDR1 SGHTA and CDR2 FQGNSA. Trimming removed 4 bases at V and 2 bases at J, with 15 bases between. The CDR3 consists of 15 residues.

The chain uses TRBV14 and TRBJ2-3, with 7 bases aligning to TRBD2. This CDR3 comprises 17 residues. Germline V CDR1 and CDR2: SGHDN, FVKESK. V shed 4 bases, J shed 0 bases, and the junction held 10 bases outside the gene matches. The CDR3 DNA reads as TGTGCCAGCAGCCCCGGGGGACTACCCGAAAGCACAGATACGCAGTATTTT. It yields the protein CASSPGGLPESTDTQYF. Variable domain in full (rest from reference TRBV14 and TRBJ2-3): EAGVTQFPSHSVIEKGQTVTLRCDPISGHDNLYWYRRVMGKEIKFLLHFVKESKQDESGMPNNRFLAERTGGTYSTLKVQPAELEDSGVYFCASSPGGLPESTDTQYFGPGTRLTVL.